This is a list of T cell receptor beta chains from one sample in a study of T cells in Graves' hyperthyroidism and ophthalmopathy. A single record per CDR3 protein comes from TCRdb applying MiXCR to the multiplex PCR reads. The table shows around 99,000 distinct CDR3 sequences, with about a sixth occurring only once. Sequenced material: blood. These receptors were collected from a woman aged 45-59 years with Graves' hyperthyroidism. CDR3s include the opening cysteine and the closing phenylalanine or tryptophan. A D gene is named only where the DNA matches it firmly. Clone size is stated in some rows and not others, as once, few, many or a class when expanded.

>.|many|TRBJ2-2|TRBV7-9
CASTRGAGSTGELFF
TGTGCCAGCACCCGGGGGGCAGGGTCAACCGGGGAGCTGTTTTTT
>TRBD2|many|TRBJ2-5|TRBV20-1
CSARGGTSGRETQYF
TGCAGTGCTAGAGGTGGGACTAGCGGGAGAGAGACCCAGTACTTC
>TRBD1|many|TRBJ1-1|TRBV11-2
CASSYNRGLHTEAFF
TGTGCCAGCAGCTACAACAGGGGGCTTCACACTGAAGCTTTCTTT
>.|many|TRBJ2-2|TRBV20-1
CSARDGSGGFGELFF
TGCAGTGCTAGAGATGGTTCAGGGGGGTTCGGGGAGCTGTTTTTT
>.|many|TRBJ2-3|TRBV18
CASSSSPGMGTDTQYF
TGTGCCAGCTCAAGTAGCCCCGGGATGGGGACAGATACGCAGTATTTT
>.|many|TRBJ1-1|TRBV12-3/TRBV12-4
CASSSGSSAGTEAFF
TGTGCCAGCAGCTCAGGTAGTTCTGCGGGAACTGAAGCTTTCTTT
>TRBD1|.|TRBJ1-5|TRBV28
CASSLGGRVNQPQHF
TGTGCCAGCAGCCTAGGGGGCAGGGTCAATCAGCCCCAGCATTTT
>TRBD2|.|TRBJ2-7|TRBV12-3/TRBV12-4
CASSNRTSGDKRHF
TGTGCCAGCAGTAACCGGACTAGCGGGGACAAGCGGCACTTC
>.|many|TRBJ2-5|TRBV2
CASSEANTPMYF
TGTGCCAGCAGTGAAGCTAACACCCCTATGTACTTC
>.|many|TRBJ2-1|TRBV5-1
CASSLQGNEQFF
TGTGCCAGCTCACTACAGGGTAATGAGCAGTTCTTC
>TRBD1|few|TRBJ2-5|TRBV19
CASSPSRGLGETQYF
TGTGCCAGTAGCCCCTCGAGGGGGCTGGGGGAGACCCAGTACTTC
>TRBD1|many|TRBJ2-7|TRBV29-1
CSVEVGRTGKSYEQYF
TGCAGCGTTGAAGTGGGGAGGACAGGGAAATCCTACGAGCAGTACTTC
>.|.|TRBJ1-2|TRBV20-1
CSAFRGDGYTF
TGCAGTGCTTTCCGGGGAGACGGCTACACCTTC
>.|few|TRBJ1-1|TRBV6-4
CASSESVEGNTEAFF
TGTGCCAGCAGTGAGAGCGTCGAGGGGAACACTGAAGCTTTCTTT
>.|many|TRBJ2-5|TRBV5-8
CASSLADLYQETQYF
TGTGCCAGCAGCTTGGCAGACCTGTACCAAGAGACCCAGTACTTC
>.|few|TRBJ1-6|TRBV20-1
CSARDGGTPLHF
TGCAGTGCTAGAGATGGTGGGACACCCCTCCACTTT
>TRBD1|many|TRBJ2-1|TRBV20-1
CSAPRDRGDNEQFF
TGCAGTGCACCCCGGGACAGGGGCGACAATGAGCAGTTCTTC
>TRBD2|many|TRBJ2-1|TRBV20-1
CSVRAGVRNEQFF
TGCAGTGTAAGAGCGGGAGTTAGGAATGAGCAGTTCTTC
>TRBD2|.|TRBJ2-5|TRBV11-2
CASRNISGGPQETQYF
TGTGCCAGCAGGAACATTAGCGGGGGGCCCCAAGAGACCCAGTACTTC
>.|many|TRBJ2-6|TRBV14
CASSQVGGGANVLTF
TGTGCCAGCAGCCAAGTGGGGGGTGGGGCCAACGTCCTGACTTTC
>.|many|TRBJ2-5|TRBV19
CASRYRVSHQETQYF
TGTGCCAGCCGTTACAGGGTATCCCACCAAGAGACCCAGTACTTC
>TRBD2|many|TRBJ2-1|TRBV10-1
CASSIGLAGEQFF
TGCGCCAGCAGTATCGGACTAGCCGGCGAGCAGTTCTTC
>TRBD1|.|TRBJ1-1|TRBV20-1
CSASGQGLTETFF
TGCAGTGCTTCCGGACAGGGTCTAACTGAAACTTTCTTT
>.|few|TRBJ2-2|TRBV2
CASIEGVLTGELFF
TGTGCCAGCATCGAAGGGGTATTGACCGGGGAGCTGTTTTTT
>.|many|TRBJ1-2|TRBV4-1
CASSRAFRGGLYGYTF
TGCGCCAGCAGCCGAGCCTTCCGGGGTGGTCTATATGGCTACACCTTC
>.|many|TRBJ1-5|TRBV28
CASGPELNQPQHF
TGTGCCAGCGGTCCGGAACTCAATCAGCCCCAGCATTTT
>TRBD1|many|TRBJ1-2|TRBV28
CASSFLGTGGFGYTF
TGTGCCAGCAGTTTCCTCGGGACAGGGGGCTTTGGCTACACCTTC